The 24 T cell receptor beta chains in this list originate from one sample, sequenced in a study of T cell repertoires in cytomegalovirus infection. TCRdb redid the calling of the reads with MiXCR, one entry per CDR3 protein. The sample lists over 250,000 distinct CDR3 sequences, under 30% seen once, with over 11% in the top ten. The material sequenced was PBMCs. These receptors were obtained from a human donor in good health (CMV status not recorded). Some clones in this sample may be carry-over from other donors' samples.

This clonotype came up a few times. This sequence joins TRBV7-2 and TRBJ1-6; D uncertain. The V end lost 7 bases, the J end lost 7 bases, and 20 bases lay between the germline ends. Germline CDR1 and CDR2: SGHTA and FQGNSA. This CDR3 contains 16 residues. CDR3 residues: CASKSQPGQLNSPLHF. DNA for the CDR3: TGTGCCAGCAAATCCCAGCCCGGGCAGCTAAATTCACCCCTCCACTTT.

This clonotype occurred many times. The V and J genes are TRBV12-3 or TRBV12-4 and TRBJ2-1; 8 bases fit TRBD2. This CDR3 is built from 14 residues. V was clipped by 0 bases and J by 10 bases; unmatched bases: 5. CDR3 region: CASSLALTSDEQFF. The DNA for the CDR3 is TGTGCCAGCAGTTTAGCGCTGACTAGCGACGAGCAGTTCTTC.

The gene calls are TRBV20-1 and TRBJ2-5; TRBD1 might be the D (6 bases). The V gene's germline CDR1 is DFQATT and CDR2 SNEGSKA (reference sequence). The CDR3 covers 13 residues. With 2 bases removed from V and 5 bases from J, the gap between germline ends came to 12 bases. The CDR3 loop reads CSARYRVVETQYF. The CDR3 region has the DNA TGCAGTGCTAGATACAGGGTTGTGGAGACCCAGTACTTC.

The chain employs TRBV5-1 and TRBJ2-7, with a weak D call TRBD1 (5 bases). Trimming pared 4 bases from V and 7 bases from J, leaving 12 bases between. From germline, CDR1 is SGHRS and CDR2 YFSETQ. CDR3 size: 12 residues. In nucleotides, the CDR3 is TGCGCCAGCAGCCTTTCTAACAGGGAGCAGTACTTC. Its protein product is CASSLSNREQYF.

This clonotype was detected only a few times. The chain uses TRBV28 and TRBJ1-4; D remains unclear. This CDR3 region has 16 residues. The V and J ends lost 3 bases and 0 bases respectively, with 11 bases between them. The germline V gene encodes CDR1 MDHEN and CDR2 SYDVKM. CDR3: CASSLFLPATNEKLFF. The DNA of the CDR3 is TGTGCCAGCAGTTTGTTTCTCCCCGCAACTAATGAAAAACTGTTTTTT.

The chain is built from TRBV29-1 and TRBJ1-1; perhaps TRBD1 as D (5 bases). V dropped 8 bases and J dropped 3 bases, with 13 bases sitting between them. From germline, CDR1 is SQVTM and CDR2 ANQGSEA. This CDR3 is 12 amino acids long. DNA for the CDR3: TGCAGCACTGGGGGAGTAGACACTGAAGCTTTCTTT. It specifies CSTGGVDTEAFF.

J is TRBJ1-1 and V is TRBV29-1; no clear D gene. Germline CDR1 SQVTM, CDR2 ANQGSEA. The CDR3 extends over 12 amino acids. Trimming took off 7 bases at V and 1 base at J, with 10 bases between the two ends. CDR3 loop: CSARLGNTEAFF. The CDR3 nucleotides read TGCAGCGCCCGCTTAGGGAACACTGAAGCTTTCTTT.

The chain joins TRBV7-2 to TRBJ2-3; D possibly matches TRBD1 or TRBD2 (6 bases each). The CDR3 is 16 amino acids. V was pared by 1 base and J by 1 base, with 12 bases between. Germline values: CDR1 SGHTA, CDR2 FQGNSA. This CDR3 is CASSLGGAGRTDTQYF. Written as DNA, the CDR3 is TGTGCCAGCAGCTTAGGGGGGGCAGGGCGCACAGATACGCAGTATTTT.

The V gene is TRBV10-3, the J gene TRBJ2-1; 9 nucleotides match TRBD1. Looked up from germline, CDR1 is ENHRY and CDR2 is SYGVKD. The CDR3 contains 16 residues. V lost 5 bases to trimming and J lost 10 bases; unmatched junction nucleotides: 15. The CDR3 region is CAISKLGQGASSEQFF. The CDR3 region has the DNA TGTGCCATCAGTAAGCTGGGACAGGGCGCTTCCTCGGAGCAGTTCTTC.

This clonotype was recorded a few times. This sequence joins TRBV5-5 and TRBJ2-1; 8 nucleotides agree with TRBD2. The CDR3 extends over 15 amino acids. The germline CDR1 and CDR2 sequences are SGHKS and YYEKEE (reference sequence). The trim removed 2 bases at V and 7 bases at J, leaving 8 bases unmatched. CDR3 DNA: TGTGCCAGCAGCTTTGGGCTAGCGGGCTCAAATGAGCAGTTCTTC. Encoded protein: CASSFGLAGSNEQFF.

The chain uses TRBV6-8 and TRBJ2-7, with TRBD1 as a possible D gene (6 bases). The CDR3 is 14 residues long. Germline V gene data show CDR1 as MNHGY and CDR2 as SAAAGT. V shed 4 bases and J shed 2 bases, with 12 bases lying between them. CDR3 sequence (DNA): TGTGCCAGCAGTTTCCCGGGACAAACCTACGAGCAGTACTTC. Translating gives CASSFPGQTYEQYF.

The genes are TRBV24-1 and TRBJ2-5, with TRBD2 identical over 8 bases. Trimming took 3 bases from V and 5 from J; bases not matched to a gene: 4. CDR1 and CDR2 from the germline V gene are KGHDR and SFDVKD. CDR3 length: 14 residues. This CDR3 is CATSDTGLAETQYF. CDR3 in DNA: TGTGCCACCAGTGATACCGGACTAGCCGAGACCCAGTACTTC.

This clonotype has only a few counts. The chain combines TRBV7-9 with TRBJ1-1; D is uncertain. V lost 1 base to trimming and J lost 5 bases, with 8 bases between them. This CDR3 has 13 amino acids. Germline V gene sequence: CDR1 SEHNR, CDR2 FQNEAQ (reference sequence). This CDR3 is CASSLVLGTEAFF. CDR3 DNA: TGTGCCAGCAGCTTAGTGTTGGGTACTGAAGCTTTCTTT.

Note on this clonotype: The CDR3 does not close with the conserved phenylalanine or tryptophan, likely indicating a read error. This chain links TRBV7-3 with TRBJ2-1; 8 bases are shared with TRBD1. The CDR3 is 15 residues long. Germline loops: CDR1 SGHTA, CDR2 FQGTGA. The ends lost 3 bases at V and 7 bases at J; junction bases unmatched: 8. CDR3 protein: CASSFPDRGGNEQFL. As DNA, the CDR3 is TGTGCCAGCAGCTTCCCCGACAGGGGCGGGAATGAGCAGTTCCTC.

The V gene is TRBV28, the J gene TRBJ2-7; 7 bases align to TRBD1. Germline V gives CDR1 MDHEN, CDR2 SYDVKM. The V and J ends lost 8 bases and 2 bases, in that order; junction bases with no gene match: 6. The CDR3 loop spans 13 amino acids. DNA of the CDR3: TGTGCCAGCTGCCGGGACAGACCCTACGAGCAGTACTTC. Translation gives CASCRDRPYEQYF.

The genes are TRBV19 and TRBJ2-3, with D possibly being TRBD2 (5 bases). V shed 3 bases and J shed 2 bases, with 18 bases lying between them. Germline lookup yields CDR1 LNHDA and CDR2 SQIVND (reference sequence). The CDR3 covers 17 residues. CDR3 in amino acids: CASSMVVGSTVTDTQYF. Here the CDR3 DNA reads TGTGCCAGTAGTATGGTGGTGGGGAGCACAGTCACAGATACGCAGTATTTT.

This clonotype was observed a handful of times. The chain combines TRBV28 with TRBJ2-1; D is possibly TRBD2 (5 bases). This CDR3 contains 12 residues. V was shortened by 5 bases and J by 10 bases, with 12 bases between the two germline ends. Per germline, CDR1 MDHEN and CDR2 SYDVKM. CDR3 protein: CASSLLTGEQFF. DNA for the CDR3: TGTGCCAGCAGTCTACTGACGGGAGAGCAGTTCTTC.

The table lists this clonotype with many counts. CDR3 region: CASSVTRGGEQYF. The CDR3 region has the DNA TGTGCCAGTAGTGTGACTAGAGGCGGCGAGCAGTACTTC. The gene calls are TRBV19 and TRBJ2-7; TRBD2 might be the D (6 bases). This CDR3 is 13 amino acids long. Germline CDR1 LNHDA, CDR2 SQIVND (reference sequence). The V and J ends lost 5 bases and 6 bases respectively, with 14 bases between them.

In its sample, this clonotype was seen many times. The V call is TRBV7-3, the J call TRBJ1-1, with D tentatively TRBD1 (5 bases). Germline assignment: CDR1 SGHTA and CDR2 FQGTGA. CDR3 size: 13 residues. The V end was cut by 3 bases, the J end by 2 bases, with 7 bases between. The CDR3 spells CASSFRDNTEAFF. CDR3 nucleotides: TGTGCCAGCAGCTTCAGGGATAACACTGAAGCTTTCTTT.

In DNA, the CDR3 is TGTGCCAGCAGCCAATATCAGGAGCCCTACGAGCAGTACTTC. It yields the protein CASSQYQEPYEQYF. The chain joins TRBV7-9 to TRBJ2-7; D ambiguous. Germline V CDR1 and CDR2: SEHNR, FQNEAQ (reference sequence). This CDR3 is built from 14 residues. With 5 bases removed from V and 2 bases from J, the gap between germline ends came to 13 bases.

The chain uses TRBV6-6 and TRBJ2-1, with no clear D. This CDR3 spans 11 amino acids. CDR1 and CDR2 from the germline V gene are MNHNY and SVGAGI (reference sequence). The V end was cut by 5 bases, the J end by 8 bases, with 7 bases between. DNA of the CDR3: TGTGCCAGCAGTGGGAAATATGAGCAGTTCTTC. As protein: CASSGKYEQFF.

This clonotype has a count of ten or more. The gene calls are TRBV7-8 and TRBJ1-1; TRBD1 agrees at 9 bases. V shed 1 base and J 6 bases; nucleotides not matched to a gene: 12. The germline CDR1 and CDR2 sequences are SGHVS and FQNEAQ. The CDR3 contains 17 residues. In nucleotides, the CDR3 is TGTGCCAGCAGCTTAGTGGGACAGGGTTTAATTAGTCCTGAAGCTTTCTTT. As protein: CASSLVGQGLISPEAFF.

The chain recombines TRBV20-1 with TRBJ2-7, with 8 bases matching TRBD1. This CDR3 has 14 amino acids. Losses at the gene ends were 0 bases for V and 2 bases for J; bases not matched to a gene: 3. The germline V gene encodes CDR1 DFQATT and CDR2 SNEGSKA (reference sequence). The CDR3 sequence: CSARDPTGAYEQYF. Written as DNA, the CDR3 is TGCAGTGCTAGAGATCCGACAGGGGCCTACGAGCAGTACTTC.

In its sample, this clonotype was seen many times. This chain links TRBV11-2 with TRBJ2-3; a weak D match, TRBD2 (5 bases). The CDR3 has 14 amino acids. Germline CDR1 is SGHAT and CDR2 is FQNNGV. V lost 1 base and J lost 7, with 12 bases in between. CDR3 amino acids: CASSLVATSNTQYF. For the CDR3, the DNA is TGTGCCAGCAGCTTAGTAGCGACCTCAAATACGCAGTATTTT.